The present T cell receptor beta chain was sequenced within a study of radiotherapy plus CTLA-4 blockade in lung cancer. Study findings and constraints: TCR clones from tumors expanded in blood after radiotherapy plus ipilimumab.

Treatment of patients with chemo-refractory metastatic non-small-cell lung cancer consisted of focal radiation plus CTLA-4 blockade with ipilimumab. TCRdb keeps only in-frame clones here, not all; method: immunoSEQ multiplex PCR. The sample shows just under 45,000 clones, approximately 67% of them seen only once. Notes on this clone: Its antigen is unidentified.

The CDR3 length is 11 residues. Germline-derived CDR1 and CDR2 are DFQATT and SNEGSKA (reference sequence). V was cut by 6 bases and J by 4 bases, with 9 bases left in between. This clonotype originated in a human donor with non-small cell lung cancer who had a partial response to radiotherapy plus ipilimumab. The starting material was peripheral blood, obtained from a patient treated with radiotherapy plus ipilimumab. The chain employs TRBV20-1 and TRBJ1-1; D uncertain. This CDR3 reads CSALASTEAFF. For the CDR3, the DNA is TGCAGTGCCCTCGCGAGCACTGAAGCTTTCTTT.